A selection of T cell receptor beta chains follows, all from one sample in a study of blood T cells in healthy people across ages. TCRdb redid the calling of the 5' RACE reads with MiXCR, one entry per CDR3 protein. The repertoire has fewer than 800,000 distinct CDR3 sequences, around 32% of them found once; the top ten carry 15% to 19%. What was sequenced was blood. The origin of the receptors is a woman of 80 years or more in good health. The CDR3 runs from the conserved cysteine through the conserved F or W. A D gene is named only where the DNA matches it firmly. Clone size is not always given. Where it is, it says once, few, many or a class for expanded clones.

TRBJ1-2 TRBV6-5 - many CASTRGGTGIYTF TGTGCCAGCACACGGGGGGGCACTGGAATCTACACCTTC
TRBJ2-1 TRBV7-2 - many CASSLGGTHYNEQFF TGTGCCAGCAGCTTAGGTGGGACACACTACAATGAGCAGTTCTTC
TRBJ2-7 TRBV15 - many CATSRDYRDEQYF TGTGCCACCAGCAGAGATTACCGGGACGAGCAGTACTTC
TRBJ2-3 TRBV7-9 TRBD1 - CASERGPGTDTQYF TGTGCCAGCGAGAGGGGGCCGGGCACAGATACGCAGTATTTT
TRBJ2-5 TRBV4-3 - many CASSQDPQVGETQYF TGCGCCAGCAGCCAAGATCCCCAGGTCGGGGAGACCCAGTACTTC
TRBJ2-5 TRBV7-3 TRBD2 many CASSLHNEIRTSGGALGETQYF TGTGCCAGCAGCTTACATAATGAAATACGAACTAGCGGGGGGGCCCTGGGAGAGACCCAGTACTTC
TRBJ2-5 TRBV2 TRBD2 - CASSGSGLAGPQTQYF TGTGCCAGCAGTGGATCTGGGCTAGCGGGCCCTCAGACCCAGTACTTC
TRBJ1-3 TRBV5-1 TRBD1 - CASSTGQGTGNTIYF TGCGCCAGCAGCACGGGACAGGGAACGGGAAACACCATATATTTT
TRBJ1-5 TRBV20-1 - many CSARGPPTGTGQPQHF TGCAGTGCTAGGGGGCCCCCCACAGGGACCGGTCAGCCCCAGCATTTT
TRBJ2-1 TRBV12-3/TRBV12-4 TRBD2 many CASSLHGGNNEQFF TGTGCCAGCAGTTTACACGGGGGGAACAATGAGCAGTTCTTC
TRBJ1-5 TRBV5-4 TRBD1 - CASSLAGTGMPQHF TGTGCCAGCAGCTTGGCCGGGACAGGGATGCCCCAGCATTTT
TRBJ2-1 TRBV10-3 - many CAISQSGMYNEQFF TGTGCCATCAGCCAATCCGGGATGTACAATGAGCAGTTCTTC
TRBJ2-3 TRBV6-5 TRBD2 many CASSSLGAGTTDTQYF TGTGCCAGCAGTTCCTTGGGAGCGGGGACCACAGATACGCAGTATTTT
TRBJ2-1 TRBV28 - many CASKGTQYNEQFF TGTGCCAGTAAAGGGACGCAATACAATGAGCAGTTCTTC
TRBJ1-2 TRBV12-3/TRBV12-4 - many CASKYGLGEPGYTF TGTGCCAGCAAATACGGGCTAGGGGAACCCGGCTACACCTTC
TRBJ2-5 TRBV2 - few CASSRSRQETQYF TGTGCCAGCAGTAGGTCTAGACAAGAGACCCAGTACTTC
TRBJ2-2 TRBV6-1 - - CAVQGPIGELFF TGTGCCGTACAGGGTCCCATCGGGGAGCTGTTTTTT
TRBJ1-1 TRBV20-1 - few CSAPWDGGGGAEAFF TGCAGTGCCCCCTGGGACGGCGGGGGGGGGGCTGAAGCTTTCTTT
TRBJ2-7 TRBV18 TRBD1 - CASPPGQGAGEQYF TGTGCCAGCCCACCTGGACAGGGGGCTGGAGAGCAGTACTTC
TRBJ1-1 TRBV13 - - CASRRAGWGTEAFF TGTGCCAGCAGGCGTGCAGGGTGGGGCACTGAAGCTTTCTTT
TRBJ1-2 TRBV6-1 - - CASSGGDTNYGYTF TGTGCCAGCAGTGGCGGCGATACTAACTATGGCTACACCTTC
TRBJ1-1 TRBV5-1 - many CASMSSGAMNTEAFF TGCGCCAGTATGTCTTCAGGGGCCATGAACACTGAAGCTTTCTTT
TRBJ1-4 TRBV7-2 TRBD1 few CASRGTVNEKLFF TGTGCCAGCAGGGGGACAGTTAATGAAAAACTGTTTTTT
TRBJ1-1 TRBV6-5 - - CASSYSSGAMGTEAFF TGTGCCAGCAGTTACTCCTCAGGGGCTATGGGCACTGAAGCTTTCTTT